A single TCR beta chain is shown here with its context. These data are taken from a study of blood T cell repertoires in COVID-19. Turning to the study itself: Spain, Italy and the United States supplied samples that represented acute and convalescent COVID-19.

V was pared by 7 bases and J by 5 bases, with 15 bases between. The V gene's germline CDR1 is LNHDA and CDR2 SQIVND (reference sequence). This CDR3 region has 14 residues. Generated by immunoSEQ multiplex PCR, the TCRdb table keeps only in-frame clones and is missing some. The sample consists of 350,000 to 450,000 clones, approximately 92% of them appearing once. Source material: PBMCs or T cells enriched from blood (not recorded which). This sequence was found in a man aged 25-40 years who had recovered from COVID-19. The rearrangement links TRBV19 to TRBJ1-5; a possible D gene is TRBD1 (5 bases). CDR3 DNA: TGTGCCAGTATCCGGGGGGGTTTGGATCAGCCCCAGCATTTT. The encoded protein is CASIRGGLDQPQHF.